This is a list of T cell receptor beta chains from one sample in a study of T cells in narcolepsy. Produced via immunoSEQ multiplex PCR; TCRdb's table is partial and in-frame only. This table has about 35,000 clones, approximately 86% appearing once. Sequenced material: CD45RA- memory CD4+ T cells from PBMCs. Receptors were obtained from a human donor with narcolepsy. CDR3s include the opening cysteine and the closing phenylalanine or tryptophan. D genes are given only for firm matches. Rows give clone size only sometimes, using once, few, many, or a class for an expanded clone.

CDR3 length,clone size,J gene,D gene,V gene,CDR3 protein,CDR3 DNA
13,.,TRBJ2-7,.,TRBV7-2,CASNMGGTYEQYF,TGTGCCAGCAACATGGGGGGCACCTACGAGCAGTACTTC
13,.,TRBJ2-5,.,TRBV29-1,CSVEGGRGETQYF,TGCAGCGTTGAAGGAGGCAGGGGAGAGACCCAGTACTTC
13,.,TRBJ1-5,.,TRBV30,CAWSDGVDQPQHF,TGTGCCTGGAGTGATGGAGTGGATCAGCCCCAGCATTTT
12,.,TRBJ1-2,.,TRBV10-3,CAIAYREGGYTF,TGTGCCATTGCGTACAGGGAAGGCGGCTACACCTTC
14,.,TRBJ1-3,TRBD1,TRBV6-6,CASSGQGGSNTIYF,TGTGCCAGCAGCGGACAGGGCGGTAGCAACACCATATACTTT
15,.,TRBJ2-7,.,TRBV5-1,CASSWSEGTWYEQYF,TGCGCCAGCAGCTGGTCGGAGGGAACTTGGTACGAGCAGTACTTC
15,.,TRBJ2-5,.,TRBV28,CASSPIGSLQETQYF,TGTGCCAGCAGCCCCATTGGCAGCCTCCAAGAGACCCAGTACTTC
14,.,TRBJ1-2,.,TRBV28,CASSGTSQASRYTF,TGTGCCAGCAGCGGGACAAGTCAAGCAAGTCGATACACCTTC
11,.,TRBJ2-7,.,TRBV6-4,CAGAARSEQYF,TGTGCCGGCGCGGCTCGGAGCGAGCAGTACTTC
15,.,TRBJ1-4,TRBD1,TRBV6-5,CASSYRRQGPEKLFF,TGTGCCAGCAGTTACCGAAGACAGGGACCCGAAAAACTGTTTTTT
12,.,TRBJ1-2,TRBD1,TRBV6-5,CASSTGQGGYTF,TGTGCCAGCAGCACTGGACAGGGAGGCTACACCTTC
16,.,TRBJ2-3,TRBD2,TRBV5-1,CASSLEGAGVGDTQYF,TGCGCCAGCAGCTTGGAGGGAGCGGGAGTGGGAGATACGCAGTATTTT
14,.,TRBJ2-1,TRBD2,TRBV18,CASSPGGGIHEQFF,TGTGCCAGCTCACCAGGGGGGGGGATCCATGAGCAGTTCTTC
14,.,TRBJ2-5,.,TRBV7-2,CASSPGDIVETQYF,TGTGCCAGCAGCCCGGGGGATATAGTAGAGACCCAGTACTTC
15,.,TRBJ2-1,TRBD2,TRBV19,CASTMTSGRAGEQFF,TGTGCCAGTACTATGACTAGCGGGAGGGCAGGTGAGCAGTTCTTC
15,.,TRBJ2-3,.,TRBV9,CASSGASVFTDTQYF,TGTGCCAGCAGCGGCGCTAGCGTATTCACAGATACGCAGTATTTT
13,.,TRBJ1-1,.,TRBV18,CASTGTTGIEAFF,TGTGCCAGCACTGGCACCACGGGGATTGAAGCTTTCTTT
16,.,TRBJ2-5,TRBD2,TRBV27,CASRARGTQREETQYF,TGTGCCAGCAGAGCCCGCGGGACACAGCGGGAGGAGACCCAGTACTTC
15,.,TRBJ1-5,.,TRBV6-5,CASSLGRGGNQPQHF,TGTGCCAGCAGCCTCGGCAGGGGAGGCAATCAGCCCCAGCATTTT
15,.,TRBJ2-7,TRBD1,TRBV6-6,CASSYSGTGIYEQYF,TGTGCCAGCAGTTACTCCGGGACAGGGATCTACGAGCAGTACTTC
15,.,TRBJ2-3,TRBD2,TRBV5-6,CASSFSGGAADTQYF,TGTGCCAGCAGCTTTAGCGGGGGGGCCGCAGATACGCAGTATTTT
14,.,TRBJ2-3,.,TRBV7-2,CASSWAPSTDTQYF,TGTGCCAGCAGCTGGGCCCCCTCCACAGATACGCAGTATTTT
14,.,TRBJ1-5,.,TRBV9,CASSVGGISQPQHF,TGTGCCAGCAGCGTAGGAGGTATATCTCAGCCCCAGCATTTT
17,once,TRBJ2-1,TRBD2,TRBV5-1,CASSLVIGLAGDNEQFF,TGCGCCAGCAGCTTGGTCATCGGTCTAGCGGGGGACAATGAGCAGTTCTTC
14,.,TRBJ1-1,.,TRBV7-2,CASSPWAVNTEAFF,TGTGCCAGCAGCCCCTGGGCAGTGAACACTGAAGCTTTCTTT
15,.,TRBJ2-7,.,TRBV7-2,CASSSNPGPLTEQYF,TGTGCCAGCAGCTCAAACCCGGGTCCCCTCACCGAGCAGTACTTC
15,.,TRBJ2-1,TRBD2,TRBV19,CASSISGRGSNEQFF,TGTGCCAGTAGTATTAGCGGGAGGGGCTCCAATGAGCAGTTCTTC
17,.,TRBJ2-2,TRBD1,TRBV19,CASSMGQGARRTGELFF,TGTGCCAGTAGTATGGGACAGGGGGCCCGGCGGACCGGGGAGCTGTTTTTT
14,.,TRBJ2-1,.,TRBV5-4,CASSLPRVESEQFF,TGTGCCAGCAGCTTGCCCAGGGTAGAGAGTGAGCAGTTCTTC
14,.,TRBJ1-5,TRBD1,TRBV5-5,CASSTTGGGQPQHF,TGTGCCAGCAGCACGACAGGGGGCGGCCAGCCCCAGCATTTT
13,once,TRBJ2-1,TRBD2,TRBV28,CASSPLAANEQFF,TGTGCCAGCAGTCCACTAGCGGCCAATGAGCAGTTCTTC
13,.,TRBJ2-5,.,TRBV9,CASSVGGQETQYF,TGTGCCAGCAGCGTTGGGGGTCAGGAGACCCAGTACTTC
14,.,TRBJ2-7,TRBD1,TRBV2,CASKGGQPPYEQYF,TGTGCCAGCAAAGGGGGACAGCCACCCTACGAGCAGTACTTC
15,.,TRBJ1-2,.,TRBV5-4,CASSLGATSNYGYTF,TGTGCCAGCAGCTTGGGTGCCACTTCTAACTATGGCTACACCTTC
15,.,TRBJ2-1,TRBD2,TRBV5-1,CASSRGLAGVSEQFF,TGCGCCAGCAGCCGGGGACTAGCGGGGGTTTCTGAGCAGTTCTTC
16,.,TRBJ2-6,.,TRBV28,CASSGSRFSGANVLTF,TGTGCCAGCAGTGGATCAAGATTCTCTGGGGCCAACGTCCTGACTTTC
14,.,TRBJ1-1,.,TRBV11-2,CASAIGPANTEAFF,TGTGCCAGCGCGATTGGACCGGCGAACACTGAAGCTTTCTTT
17,.,TRBJ1-1,.,TRBV18,CASSPPAGHPENTEAFF,TGTGCCAGCTCACCACCGGCCGGGCATCCCGAGAACACTGAAGCTTTCTTT
15,.,TRBJ1-1,TRBD1,TRBV2,CASSEWEGGVSEAFF,TGTGCCAGCAGTGAGTGGGAAGGGGGCGTCTCTGAAGCTTTCTTT
13,.,TRBJ1-1,.,TRBV29-1,CSVEARENTEAFF,TGCAGCGTTGAAGCAAGAGAAAACACTGAAGCTTTCTTT
15,.,TRBJ1-2,TRBD1,TRBV6-6,CASSAQGAINYGYTF,TGTGCCAGCAGTGCCCAGGGGGCGATAAACTATGGCTACACCTTC
15,few,TRBJ1-1,.,TRBV27,CASSQSGTVNTEAFF,TGTGCCAGCAGCCAATCCGGGACTGTGAACACTGAAGCTTTCTTT